The 25 T cell receptor beta chains presented below share a single source sample, sequenced in a study of cytomegalovirus exposure and HLA in healthy donors. Profiling relied on immunoSEQ multiplex PCR, and the TCRdb table lists in-frame clones only, not all of them. This repertoire shows 65,000 to 75,000 clones, roughly 95% found once; its top ten account for more than 4%. The material sequenced was PBMCs. These receptors all come from a woman under 30 in good health and CMV-seropositive.

V is TRBV7-3 and J is TRBJ2-1; no reliable D call. The CDR3 runs to 15 residues. V dropped 3 bases and J dropped 3 bases, with 12 bases sitting between them. Germline V gene data show CDR1 as SGHTA and CDR2 as FQGTGA. The CDR3 reads CASSLVRKNYNEQFF. Written as DNA, the CDR3 is TGTGCCAGCAGCTTGGTCAGAAAAAACTACAATGAGCAGTTCTTC.

The V and J genes are TRBV9 and TRBJ1-1; D remains ambiguous. V dropped 0 bases and J dropped 5 bases, with 11 bases sitting between them. Germline V gives CDR1 SGDLS, CDR2 YYNGEE. The CDR3 is 14 residues long. CDR3 sequence reads: CASSVDGWETEAFF. In DNA, the CDR3 is TGTGCCAGCAGCGTAGATGGTTGGGAGACTGAAGCTTTCTTT. Full variable domain (outside the CDR3, taken from reference TRBV9 and TRBJ1-1): DSGVTQTPKHLITATGQRVTLRCSPRSGDLSVYWYQQSLDQGLQFLIQYYNGEERAKGNILERFSAQQFPDLHSELNLSSLELGDSALYFCASSVDGWETEAFFGQGTRLTVV.

This clone was counted once. The rearrangement uses TRBV6-4 and TRBJ2-3; D is possibly TRBD1 (6 bases). Germline V CDR1 and CDR2: MRHNA, SNTAGT. The CDR3 totals 13 residues. V was pared by 4 bases and J by 3 bases, with 8 bases between. CDR3 nucleotides: TGTGCCAGCAGTGCTGGGACAACAGATACGCAGTATTTT. Translated: CASSAGTTDTQYF.

V gene TRBV18 combines with J gene TRBJ2-5; D is possibly TRBD2 (6 bases). The V and J ends lost 6 bases and 2 bases respectively, with 25 bases between them. This CDR3 is built from 18 residues. The germline V gene has CDR1 KGHSH and CDR2 LQKENI. For the CDR3, the DNA is TGTGCCAGCTCCCCGGGACTTGCGGGAATCTCCCTTCAAGAGACCCAGTACTTC. Its translation is CASSPGLAGISLQETQYF.

This clone was seen only once. The V gene is TRBV27, the J gene TRBJ1-5; possible D gene TRBD1, 6 bases. CDR1 and CDR2 from the germline V gene are MNHEY and SMNVEV (reference sequence). This CDR3 is 13 amino acids long. Trimming took off 5 bases at V and 7 bases at J, with 12 bases between the two ends. CDR3 in DNA: TGTGCCAGCAGTCCCCTAGGGGGACAGCCCCAGCATTTT. It is translated as CASSPLGGQPQHF.

The chain has TRBV6-1 and TRBJ1-5; D not certain. Germline assignment: CDR1 MNHNS and CDR2 SASEGT. V lost 1 base and J lost 2, with 9 bases in between. CDR3 length: 15 amino acids. This CDR3 is CASSEEEGGNQPQHF. The CDR3 DNA sequence: TGTGCCAGCAGTGAAGAAGAGGGTGGCAATCAGCCCCAGCATTTT.

The chain links TRBV19 to TRBJ2-2; D uncertain. V dropped 9 bases and J dropped 6 bases, with 11 bases sitting between them. This CDR3 contains 12 residues. Per germline, CDR1 LNHDA and CDR2 SQIVND (reference sequence). In nucleotides, the CDR3 is TGTGCCAGGCACCTAAAATCCGGGGAGCTGTTTTTT. Amino acid sequence: CARHLKSGELFF.

The CDR3, as DNA: TGTGCCAGCAGTTTATCTGGAGGGAGGCCCAATGAGCAGTTCTTC. Residues: CASSLSGGRPNEQFF. This sequence joins TRBV28 and TRBJ2-1; D is perhaps TRBD2 (6 bases). In germline, CDR1 is MDHEN, CDR2 SYDVKM. The ends were cut back, 1 base at V and 6 bases at J, with 13 bases in the middle. CDR3 length: 15 residues.

The rearrangement uses TRBV6-5 and TRBJ1-4; D may be TRBD1 (6 bases). Trimming cost V 0 bases and J 8 bases, with 7 bases left between them. CDR1 is MNHEY, CDR2 SVGAGI, per germline. The CDR3 is 13 amino acids. The CDR3 region is CASSYSRGEKLFF. The CDR3 DNA reads TGTGCCAGCAGTTACTCGAGGGGGGAAAAACTGTTTTTT.

This clone was counted once. The V call is TRBV19, the J call TRBJ1-5; TRBD1 matches 8 bases. V gave up 6 bases and J gave up 4 bases; unmatched junction bases: 17. There are 18 residues in the CDR3. Germline CDR1 reads LNHDA; CDR2 reads SQIVND (reference sequence). CDR3 bases: TGTGCCAGTAGCGAAACCAATTTCGTCGGACAGGGTAATCAGCCCCAGCATTTT. This codes for CASSETNFVGQGNQPQHF.

V usage is TRBV7-9 and J usage is TRBJ2-5; TRBD2 matches at 12 bases. Germline V gives CDR1 SEHNR, CDR2 FQNEAQ (reference sequence). V shed 5 bases and J 6 bases; nucleotides not matched to a gene: 10. CDR3 length equals 16 residues. The CDR3 loop reads CASSPVTSGSLKTQYF. The CDR3 DNA is TGTGCCAGCAGCCCCGTGACTAGCGGGAGTCTGAAGACCCAGTACTTC.

The chain links TRBV9 to TRBJ2-1, with D uncertain. Germline lookup yields CDR1 SGDLS and CDR2 YYNGEE. This CDR3 is 18 amino acids long. The V end was cut by 0 bases, the J end by 5 bases, with 21 bases between. CDR3 sequence (DNA): TGTGCCAGCAGCGTAGCCACGACAAGAGAGATCCTTAACAATGAGCAGTTCTTC. It encodes CASSVATTREILNNEQFF.

The genes are TRBV25-1 and TRBJ2-5; the match to TRBD2 covers 7 bases. This CDR3 region has 14 residues. Trimming cost V 1 base and J 6 bases; bases outside gene matches: 5. Germline-derived CDR1 and CDR2 are MGHDK and SYGVNS. Written as DNA, the CDR3 is TGTGCCAGCAGTGAATTAGAGGGAGGGAAGACCCAGTACTTC. This sequence encodes CASSELEGGKTQYF.

J is TRBJ2-3 and V is TRBV4-1; D may be TRBD2 (5 bases). Trimming removed 3 bases from V and 3 bases from J, with 13 bases in between. Germline-derived CDR1 and CDR2 are MGHRA and YSYEKL. The CDR3 has 15 residues. The CDR3 protein is CASSHLARGTDTQYF. The DNA for the CDR3 is TGCGCCAGCAGCCACCTAGCCCGAGGGACAGATACGCAGTATTTT.

The chain couples TRBV30 to TRBJ2-1; TRBD2 matches at 8 bases. The length of the CDR3 is 15 residues. The V gene end was trimmed by 7 bases and the J gene end by 1 base; junction bases not matched to a gene: 9. Germline assignment: CDR1 GTSNPN and CDR2 SVGIG (reference sequence). The CDR3 DNA reads as TGTGCCTCCACCCGGGGCGGGGGGTCCTACAATGAGCAGTTCTTC. It is translated as CASTRGGGSYNEQFF.

This clone was picked up one time. The CDR3 DNA reads TGTGCCAGCAGCCAAGGGGGCGGGGAGCGAGTGGATGAGCAGTTCTTC. This sequence encodes CASSQGGGERVDEQFF. The chain couples TRBV4-2 to TRBJ2-1, with D tentatively TRBD2 (6 bases). The CDR3 sequence is 16 residues long. The V gene lost 1 base and the J gene lost 8 bases, with 18 bases spanning the gap. Germline values: CDR1 LGHNA, CDR2 YNFKEQ.

The chain combines TRBV2 with TRBJ2-5; perhaps TRBD1 as D (5 bases). V shed 6 bases and J shed 7 bases, with 15 bases lying between them. CDR1 and CDR2 from the germline V gene are SNHLY and FYNNEI. The CDR3 contains 13 residues. CDR3 sequence (DNA): TGTGCCAGCAGGGAGCCAGGGTCGGGGACCCAGTACTTC. Encoded protein: CASREPGSGTQYF. Filled out from reference TRBV2 and TRBJ2-5, the complete variable domain reads EPEVTQTPSHQVTQMGQEVILRCVPISNHLYFYWYRQILGQKVEFLVSFYNNEISEKSEIFDDQFSVERPDGSNFTLKIRSTKLEDSAMYFCASREPGSGTQYFGPGTRLLVL.

The chain employs TRBV4-3 and TRBJ2-2, with D maybe TRBD2 (5 bases). V was clipped by 2 bases and J by 1 base, with 20 bases between them. The germline CDR1 and CDR2 sequences are LGHNA and YSLEER. The CDR3 has 19 amino acids. CDR3: CASSQRGGRILGNTGELFF. CDR3 nucleotide sequence: TGCGCCAGCAGCCAACGGGGTGGTCGTATCTTAGGGAACACCGGGGAGCTGTTTTTT.

The genes are TRBV30 and TRBJ2-3; 11 bases fit TRBD2. The germline CDR1 and CDR2 sequences are GTSNPN and SVGIG (reference sequence). This CDR3 region has 16 residues. V was pared by 4 bases and J by 0 bases, with 6 bases of the junction left unmatched. The CDR3 spells CAWTPGTSGSTDTQYF. CDR3 DNA sequence: TGTGCCTGGACCCCCGGGACTAGCGGTAGCACAGATACGCAGTATTTT.

The genes are TRBV28 and TRBJ1-5; TRBD1 agrees at 7 bases. The CDR3 contains 12 residues. The germline CDR1 and CDR2 sequences are MDHEN and SYDVKM. Losses at the gene ends were 10 bases for V and 6 bases for J; bases not matched to a gene: 6. For the CDR3, the DNA is TGTGCCACCGAGACAGGGACTCAGCCCCAGCATTTT. Amino acids: CATETGTQPQHF.

The chain recombines TRBV4-2 with TRBJ2-5, with 12 nucleotides matching TRBD2. The trim removed 0 bases at V and 1 base at J, leaving 3 bases unmatched. The CDR3 spans 17 residues. Germline loops: CDR1 LGHNA, CDR2 YNFKEQ. This CDR3 reads CASSQDPGLAGQETQYF. As DNA, the CDR3 is TGTGCCAGCAGCCAAGATCCGGGACTAGCGGGCCAAGAGACCCAGTACTTC.

The chain has TRBV15 and TRBJ1-4; TRBD1 aligns across 8 bases. This CDR3 region has 16 residues. The J segment lost 3 bases and the V segment lost 3 bases, leaving 6 bases of the junction unmatched. CDR1 is LNHNV, CDR2 YYDKDF, per germline (reference sequence). The CDR3 loop is CATSSPGQGSNEKLFF. The CDR3 region has the DNA TGTGCCACCAGCAGCCCCGGACAGGGCTCTAATGAAAAACTGTTTTTT.

This clone was detected only once. The chain has TRBV6-5 and TRBJ2-2; weak D call: TRBD1 (6 bases). The CDR3 runs 16 residues. Trimming removed 2 bases from V and 5 bases from J, with 15 bases in between. The germline gives CDR1 MNHEY, CDR2 SVGAGI. The CDR3: CASSYPTITGTGELFF. DNA for the CDR3: TGTGCCAGCAGTTACCCTACTATTACAGGGACCGGGGAGCTGTTTTTT.

V gene TRBV11-3 combines with J gene TRBJ1-5, with TRBD1 as a possible D gene (6 bases). Trimming took off 3 bases at V and 3 bases at J, with 21 bases between the two ends. There are 18 residues in the CDR3. Germline V gene data show CDR1 as SGHNT and CDR2 as YENEEA. The CDR3 DNA follows: TGTGCCAGCAGCTTCGGGGGGGTGCCGGGACACCTCAATCAGCCCCAGCATTTT. This gives the protein CASSFGGVPGHLNQPQHF.

The chain joins TRBV10-3 to TRBJ1-2; 11 positions agree with TRBD1. The CDR3 length is 16 residues. Germline trimming cut 3 bases from V and 2 bases from J; bases unmatched to any gene: 5. Per germline, CDR1 ENHRY and CDR2 SYGVKD. The CDR3 DNA sequence: TGTGCCATCAGTGATCCCGGGACAGGGGGAAACTATGGCTACACCTTC. The encoded protein is CAISDPGTGGNYGYTF.